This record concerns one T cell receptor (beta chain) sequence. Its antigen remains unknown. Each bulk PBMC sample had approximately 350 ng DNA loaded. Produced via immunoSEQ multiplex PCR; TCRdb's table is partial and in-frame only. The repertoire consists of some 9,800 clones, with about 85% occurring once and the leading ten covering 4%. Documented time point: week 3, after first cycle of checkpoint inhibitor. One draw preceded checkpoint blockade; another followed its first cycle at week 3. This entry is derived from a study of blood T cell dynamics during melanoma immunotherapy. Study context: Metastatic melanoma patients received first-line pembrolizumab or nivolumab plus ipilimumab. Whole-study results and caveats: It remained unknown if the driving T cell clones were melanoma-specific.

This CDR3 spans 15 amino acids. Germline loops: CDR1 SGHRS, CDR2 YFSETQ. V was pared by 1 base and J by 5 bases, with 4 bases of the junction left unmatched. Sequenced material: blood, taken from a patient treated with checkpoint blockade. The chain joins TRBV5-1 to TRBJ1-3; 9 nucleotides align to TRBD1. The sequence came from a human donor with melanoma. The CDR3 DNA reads TGCGCCAGCAGCTTGACGGGACAGGGTAGAAACACCATATATTTT. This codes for CASSLTGQGRNTIYF.